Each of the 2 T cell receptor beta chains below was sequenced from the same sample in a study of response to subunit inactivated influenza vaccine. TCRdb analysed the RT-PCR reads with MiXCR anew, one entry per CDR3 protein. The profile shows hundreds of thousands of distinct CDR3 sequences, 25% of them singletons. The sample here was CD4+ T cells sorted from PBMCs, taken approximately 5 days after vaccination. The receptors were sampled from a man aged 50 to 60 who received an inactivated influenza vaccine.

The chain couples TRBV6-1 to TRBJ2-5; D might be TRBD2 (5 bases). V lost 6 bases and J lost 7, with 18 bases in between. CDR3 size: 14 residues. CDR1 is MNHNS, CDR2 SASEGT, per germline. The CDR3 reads CASRPPGIAPTQYF. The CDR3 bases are TGTGCCAGCAGGCCCCCGGGGATAGCGCCGACCCAGTACTTC.

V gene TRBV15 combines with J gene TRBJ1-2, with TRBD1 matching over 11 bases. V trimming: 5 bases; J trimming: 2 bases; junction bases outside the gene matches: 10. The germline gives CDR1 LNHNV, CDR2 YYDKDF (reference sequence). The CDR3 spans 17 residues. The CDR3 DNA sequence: TGTGCCACCAGCGGACCTCCGGGACAGGGGGTGAACTATGGCTACACCTTC. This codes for CATSGPPGQGVNYGYTF.